The rows below give T cell receptor beta chains drawn from one sample of a study of T cells in Graves' hyperthyroidism and ophthalmopathy. TCRdb analysed the multiplex PCR reads with MiXCR anew, one entry per CDR3 protein. The data contain 350,000 or so distinct CDR3 sequences, roughly 20% of them singletons. The sequenced material came from blood. The origin of the receptors is a woman in her forties or fifties with Graves' hyperthyroidism. Each CDR3 is given with its conserved first and last residue. Fields, in order: D gene, J gene, clone size, V gene, CDR3 DNA, CDR3 protein. D genes are given only for firm matches. Not every row has a clone size; where given, it reads once, few, many or a size class.

>NA|TRBJ2-1|many|TRBV7-8
TGTGCCAGCAGCTTCCTCTCCGGGAGTGTTAATGAGCAGTTCTTC
CASSFLSGSVNEQFF
>TRBD1|TRBJ1-1|many|TRBV6-1
TGTGCCAGCAGGCGGACAGGCCAGAACACTGAAGCTTTCTTT
CASRRTGQNTEAFF
>NA|TRBJ1-6|NA|TRBV5-1
TGCGCCAGAGTGGCCAGCTCCTATAATTCACCCCTCCACTTT
CARVASSYNSPLHF
>NA|TRBJ2-5|NA|TRBV2
TGTGCCAGCAAAGATGAGCGGGTTTTCCAAGAGACCCAGTACTTC
CASKDERVFQETQYF
>NA|TRBJ2-7|NA|TRBV28
TGTGCCAGCAGTTTATCCCACCGGGTCGAGCAGTACTTC
CASSLSHRVEQYF
>NA|TRBJ2-7|many|TRBV15
TGTGCCACCAGCAGAGATGGGTTGGGAAGGGACGAGCAGTACTTC
CATSRDGLGRDEQYF
>TRBD2|TRBJ2-2|few|TRBV4-2
TGTGCCAGCAGCCCGAGCGGGGGTGTAACCGGGGAGCTGTTTTTT
CASSPSGGVTGELFF
>NA|TRBJ1-5|NA|TRBV3-1
TGTGCCAGCAGCTATTCGGGTCTCGGTCAGCCCCAGCATTTT
CASSYSGLGQPQHF
>TRBD1|TRBJ1-5|NA|TRBV18
TGTGCCAGCTCACCACTTTCCCCAGGGGGGAATCAGCCCCAGCATTTT
CASSPLSPGGNQPQHF
>NA|TRBJ1-4|NA|TRBV7-9
TGTGCCAGCAGCTTAACGGGTGGGAATGAAAAACTGTTTTTT
CASSLTGGNEKLFF
>NA|TRBJ1-6|many|TRBV11-2
TGTGCCAGCAGCTTGGACCGATATTCACCCCTCCACTTT
CASSLDRYSPLHF
>NA|TRBJ2-7|few|TRBV25-1
TGTGCCAGCAGTTCGTCCCCCGGGCCTCGGAGCGAGCAGTACTTC
CASSSSPGPRSEQYF
>NA|TRBJ1-5|many|TRBV20-1
TGCAGTGCTAGAGAAGATCAGCCCCAGCATTTT
CSAREDQPQHF
>TRBD1|TRBJ1-1|few|TRBV20-1
TGCAGTGCGAGAAAACAGGGGGCGCAAACTGAAGCTTTCTTT
CSARKQGAQTEAFF
>NA|TRBJ1-5|many|TRBV28
TGTGCCAGCGCCCCGCTGCCAGGGGTTGGTCAGCCCCAGCATTTT
CASAPLPGVGQPQHF